The 30 T cell receptor beta chains reported below all come from one sample, sequenced in a study of technical replicates of blood from a few donors. The method was immunoSEQ multiplex PCR; TCRdb's version includes in-frame clones alone and lacks a portion of them. Altogether under 85,000 clones are present, 95% to 98% being singletons, with the ten largest covering more than 0.15%. The sample comprised T cells isolated from PBMCs. Receptors were obtained from a human donor in good health.

This clone was observed a single time. This chain connects TRBV7-9 to TRBJ1-3; 7 bases match TRBD1. The CDR3 spans 15 residues. Germline V gene sequence: CDR1 SEHNR, CDR2 FQNEAQ (reference sequence). With 5 bases clipped from V and 3 bases from J, the junction kept 7 bases outside the gene matches. CDR3 sequence (DNA): TGTGCCAGCAGCCTCCACAGGGGTAGTGGAAACACCATATATTTT. Protein sequence: CASSLHRGSGNTIYF.

This sequence joins TRBV5-6 and TRBJ1-6; D is unclear. With 1 base removed from V and 7 bases from J, the gap between germline ends came to 12 bases. There are 15 residues in the CDR3. Germline assignment: CDR1 SGHDT and CDR2 YYEEEE. CDR3 sequence reads: CASSLFGGRNSPLHF. The DNA for the CDR3 is TGTGCCAGCAGCTTGTTTGGCGGAAGAAATTCACCCCTCCACTTT.

CDR3 in amino acids: CASSQDGTSRYEQYF. Written as DNA, the CDR3 is TGTGCCAGCAGCCAAGATGGGACTAGCCGCTACGAGCAGTACTTC. The chain combines TRBV4-2 with TRBJ2-7; 9 nucleotides agree with TRBD2. Trimming took 0 bases from V and 3 from J; bases not matched to a gene: 3. Germline assignment: CDR1 LGHNA and CDR2 YNFKEQ. The CDR3 has 15 residues.

The CDR3 DNA is TGCGCCAGCAGCCTCCTAGCCCTTGGGGTGAATGAGCAGTTCTTC. Amino acid sequence: CASSLLALGVNEQFF. V gene TRBV4-1 combines with J gene TRBJ2-1; weak D call: TRBD2 (5 bases). V lost 4 bases and J lost 7, with 17 bases in between. Per germline, CDR1 MGHRA and CDR2 YSYEKL. CDR3 length: 15 amino acids.

The chain has TRBV13 and TRBJ2-1; a weak D match, TRBD2 (5 bases). CDR1 and CDR2 from the germline V gene are PRHDT and FYEKMQ (reference sequence). This CDR3 region has 14 residues. V was shortened by 5 bases and J by 2 bases, with 10 bases between the two germline ends. CDR3 residues: CASSVKTTYNEQFF. The CDR3 nucleotides read TGTGCCAGCAGCGTGAAGACTACCTACAATGAGCAGTTCTTC. The full variable domain, completed using reference TRBV13 and TRBJ2-1, is AAGVIQSPRHLIKEKRETATLKCYPIPRHDTVYWYQQGPGQDPQFLISFYEKMQSDKGSIPDRFSAQQFSDYHSELNMSSLELGDSALYFCASSVKTTYNEQFFGPGTRLTVL.

V gene TRBV9 combines with J gene TRBJ2-7; 7 positions agree with TRBD1. V was clipped by 0 bases and J by 6 bases; unmatched bases: 3. CDR1 is SGDLS, CDR2 YYNGEE, per germline. This CDR3 is 13 amino acids long. This CDR3 reads CASSVGQGSEQYF. The CDR3 DNA follows: TGTGCCAGCAGCGTAGGACAGGGCTCCGAGCAGTACTTC. The full variable domain, with the rest looked up from reference TRBV9 and TRBJ2-7, is DSGVTQTPKHLITATGQRVTLRCSPRSGDLSVYWYQQSLDQGLQFLIQYYNGEERAKGNILERFSAQQFPDLHSELNLSSLELGDSALYFCASSVGQGSEQYFGPGTRLTVT.

The V call is TRBV27, the J call TRBJ2-7; D possibly corresponds to TRBD2 (6 bases). Per germline, CDR1 MNHEY and CDR2 SMNVEV (reference sequence). The CDR3 spans 14 residues. Trimming stripped 5 bases from V and 3 bases from J, with 14 bases between. The CDR3 DNA reads TGTGCCAGCAGTCTCTCGTCCGGGGGCTACGAGCAGTACTTC. This gives the protein CASSLSSGGYEQYF.

This clone was counted once. The genes are TRBV18 and TRBJ2-3; tentative D call: TRBD2 (5 bases). Germline V gene lookup returns CDR1 KGHSH and CDR2 LQKENI. The CDR3 runs 12 residues. Trimming removed 2 bases at V and 7 bases at J, with 7 bases between. The chain's CDR3 is CASSPWENTQYF. CDR3 bases: TGTGCCAGCTCACCATGGGAGAATACGCAGTATTTT.

The chain links TRBV4-1 to TRBJ1-2; no clear D. V gave up 1 base and J gave up 1 base, with 19 bases separating them. This CDR3 is built from 18 residues. The germline V gene encodes CDR1 MGHRA and CDR2 YSYEKL. CDR3 DNA sequence: TGCGCCAGCAGCCAAGGGTTTTCGACGGAGGATTTTAACTATGGCTACACCTTC. Translating it yields CASSQGFSTEDFNYGYTF.

This chain links TRBV29-1 with TRBJ2-3, with TRBD2 matching 9 bases. V dropped 7 bases and J dropped 2; count of bases not matched to a gene: 7. Germline values: CDR1 SQVTM, CDR2 ANQGSEA. CDR3 length: 14 amino acids. The CDR3 sequence: CSGRTSEDTDTQYF. The CDR3, as DNA: TGCAGCGGACGGACTAGCGAAGACACAGATACGCAGTATTTT.

This clone was detected only a few times. This chain uses TRBV6-6 with TRBJ2-7, with 11 nucleotides matching TRBD2. The CDR3 has 15 amino acids. Germline values: CDR1 MNHNY, CDR2 SVGAGI (reference sequence). Germline trimming cut 7 bases from V and 2 bases from J; bases unmatched to any gene: 7. The CDR3 reads CASKGTSGTAYEQYF. In DNA form, the CDR3 reads TGTGCCAGCAAAGGGACTAGCGGTACCGCCTACGAGCAGTACTTC.

V is TRBV5-1 and J is TRBJ2-1; 11 nucleotides match TRBD2. Germline CDR1 is SGHRS and CDR2 is YFSETQ. This CDR3 comprises 13 residues. Trimming cost V 2 bases and J 8 bases; bases outside gene matches: 0. The CDR3 nucleotides read TGCGCCAGCAGCTTTAGCGGGGGGGATGAGCAGTTCTTC. Its protein product is CASSFSGGDEQFF.

The chain has TRBV5-1 and TRBJ2-7; perhaps TRBD2 as D (6 bases). The CDR3 is 15 residues long. The V gene lost 2 bases and the J gene lost 1 base, with 13 bases spanning the gap. CDR1 SGHRS and CDR2 YFSETQ come from the germline V gene. CDR3 nucleotides: TGCGCCAGCAGCTTCGCGGGGAAAAATTCCTACGAGCAGTACTTC. It specifies CASSFAGKNSYEQYF.

The rearrangement uses TRBV5-1 and TRBJ1-2; D might be TRBD1 (5 bases). The CDR3 is 15 amino acids. The V end lost 5 bases, the J end lost 5 bases, and 19 bases lay between the germline ends. CDR1 and CDR2 (germline): SGHRS, YFSETQ. The CDR3 loop reads CASSLGLENFYGYTF. Here the CDR3 DNA reads TGCGCCAGCAGTCTGGGACTTGAAAACTTTTATGGCTACACCTTC. Based on the CDR3 plus reference TRBV5-1 and TRBJ1-2, the full variable domain is KAGVTQTPRYLIKTRGQQVTLSCSPISGHRSVSWYQQTPGQGLQFLFEYFSETQRNKGNFPGRFSGRQFSNSRSEMNVSTLELGDSALYLCASSLGLENFYGYTFGSGTRLTVV.

The chain couples TRBV9 to TRBJ2-3, with 7 bases fitting TRBD2. CDR1 and CDR2 (germline): SGDLS, YYNGEE. The CDR3 spans 15 residues. J lost 2 bases, V lost 3 bases, and 6 bases had no gene match. The CDR3 here is CASSGDGGNTDTQYF. In nucleotides, the CDR3 is TGTGCCAGCAGCGGGGACGGGGGGAACACAGATACGCAGTATTTT.

As to this clone: One end of the junction fails to match germline, which may point to a read error. The chain couples TRBV7-9 to TRBJ1-1; unclear D gene. Germline V gene data show CDR1 as SEHNR and CDR2 as FQNEAQ (reference sequence). The CDR3 consists of 13 residues. The CDR3 region is CASNLNGGTEAFF. In nucleotides, the CDR3 is TGTGCCAGCAACTTAAACGGAGGAACTGAAGCTTTCTTT. Using reference TRBV7-9 and TRBJ1-1 for the parts outside the CDR3, the full variable domain is DTGVSQNPRHKITKRGQNVTFRCDPISEHNRLYWYRQTLGQGPEFLTYFQNEAQLEKSRLLSDRFSAERPKGSFSTLEIQRTEQGDSAMYLCASNLNGGTEAFFGQGTRLTVV.

The gene calls are TRBV2 and TRBJ1-5; D is unresolved. V dropped 4 bases and J dropped 5 bases, with 12 bases sitting between them. The germline V gene has CDR1 SNHLY and CDR2 FYNNEI. This CDR3 is 14 amino acids long. The CDR3 region has the DNA TGTGCCAGCAGTGTGTTGGTATCGGATCAGCCCCAGCATTTT. This codes for CASSVLVSDQPQHF.

This clone occurred once. This chain connects TRBV7-6 to TRBJ2-3, with TRBD1 identical over 7 bases. This CDR3 comprises 15 residues. CDR1 SGHVS and CDR2 FNYEAQ come from the germline V gene. V trimming: 1 base; J trimming: 6 bases; junction bases outside the gene matches: 7. Here the CDR3 reads CASSLGGPRGDTQYF. For the CDR3, the DNA is TGTGCCAGCAGCTTAGGCGGGCCCAGGGGGGATACGCAGTATTTT.

This clone appeared once. CDR3 DNA sequence: TGTGCCAGCAGCCACCCCGAGAGTCCCTTCAACACCGGGGAGCTGTTTTTT. This gives the protein CASSHPESPFNTGELFF. The chain employs TRBV13 and TRBJ2-2; D gene uncertain. This CDR3 has 17 residues. Germline CDR1 is PRHDT and CDR2 is FYEKMQ (reference sequence). Trimming took 5 bases from V and 2 from J, leaving 18 bases between them.

The chain combines TRBV7-9 with TRBJ2-7; the D gene is possibly TRBD2 (6 bases). Germline V CDR1 and CDR2: SEHNR, FQNEAQ (reference sequence). The CDR3 covers 16 residues. V lost 4 bases to trimming and J lost 3 bases, with 19 bases between them. This CDR3 reads CASSSPNGEAFYEQYF. The CDR3 DNA sequence: TGTGCCAGCAGCTCCCCGAATGGGGAGGCGTTCTACGAGCAGTACTTC.

The V gene is TRBV27, the J gene TRBJ2-6; 9 bases map to TRBD1. The germline V gene has CDR1 MNHEY and CDR2 SMNVEV (reference sequence). The J segment lost 2 bases and the V segment lost 7 bases, leaving 15 bases of the junction unmatched. The CDR3 is 19 amino acids. The CDR3 here is CASTLLARDRVPGANVLTF. DNA of the CDR3: TGTGCCAGCACTCTGCTCGCCCGGGACAGGGTACCTGGGGCCAACGTCCTGACTTTC.

The chain joins TRBV10-1 to TRBJ1-1, with 8 bases aligning to TRBD1. The germline CDR1 and CDR2 sequences are WNHNN and SYGVQD (reference sequence). The CDR3 totals 14 residues. V lost 5 bases to trimming and J lost 4 bases; unmatched junction nucleotides: 6. The CDR3 nucleotides read TGCGCCAGCAGTAGACAGGGGATTGGCACTGAAGCTTTCTTT. Its translation: CASSRQGIGTEAFF.

The V call is TRBV12-5, the J call TRBJ1-6; 7 nucleotides agree with TRBD1. The CDR3 covers 18 residues. The germline V gene has CDR1 LGHNT and CDR2 FRNRAP. V shed 0 bases and J 6 bases; nucleotides not matched to a gene: 11. The CDR3 bases are TGTGCTAGTGGTTTGGTAATTTCGGGACAGTCTTTTAATTCACCCCTCCACTTT. Its translation is CASGLVISGQSFNSPLHF.

The chain is built from TRBV7-8 and TRBJ2-3; TRBD2 aligns across 7 bases. Germline V gene lookup returns CDR1 SGHVS and CDR2 FQNEAQ. The CDR3 totals 14 residues. V gave up 3 bases and J gave up 7 bases; unmatched junction bases: 7. CDR3 sequence (DNA): TGTGCCAGCAGCTTCGACGGACTAGAGTATACGCAGTATTTT. Its translation is CASSFDGLEYTQYF.

The rearrangement links TRBV5-1 to TRBJ2-3; D not resolved. The V end lost 3 bases, the J end lost 2 bases, and 7 bases lay between the germline ends. This CDR3 is 13 amino acids long. Germline V lookup: CDR1 SGHRS, CDR2 YFSETQ. This chain's CDR3 is CASSSRDTDTQYF. DNA for the CDR3: TGCGCCAGCAGCTCGAGAGACACAGATACGCAGTATTTT.

V and J are TRBV20-1 and TRBJ2-7; D is uncertain. V was pared by 5 bases and J by 0 bases, with 5 bases between. Germline lookup yields CDR1 DFQATT and CDR2 SNEGSKA (reference sequence). This CDR3 region has 11 residues. The CDR3 loop is CSAVSSYEQYF. The CDR3 bases are TGCAGTGCTGTCAGCTCCTACGAGCAGTACTTC.

The gene calls are TRBV6-1 and TRBJ2-5; D is possibly TRBD2 (6 bases). Germline loops: CDR1 MNHNS, CDR2 SASEGT. The CDR3 has 13 residues. V was pared by 5 bases and J by 1 base, with 8 bases between. CDR3 region: CASSSGVQETQYF. The CDR3 DNA sequence: TGTGCCAGCAGTTCGGGGGTCCAAGAGACCCAGTACTTC.

V usage is TRBV2 and J usage is TRBJ2-1; 8 nucleotides line up with TRBD2. Germline CDR1 SNHLY, CDR2 FYNNEI. This CDR3 has 14 residues. The ends lost 1 base at V and 7 bases at J; junction bases unmatched: 3. CDR3 residues: CASSEGSGGNEQFF. Written as DNA, the CDR3 is TGTGCCAGCAGTGAAGGAAGCGGGGGTAATGAGCAGTTCTTC.

The rearrangement joins TRBV19 to TRBJ2-1, with TRBD2 identical over 14 bases. V lost 4 bases to trimming and J lost 7 bases; unmatched junction nucleotides: 12. Germline V CDR1 and CDR2: LNHDA, SQIVND (reference sequence). The CDR3 runs to 18 residues. The CDR3 reads CASSTQQGLAGAGNEQFF. CDR3 nucleotides: TGTGCCAGTAGTACCCAACAGGGACTAGCGGGGGCTGGGAATGAGCAGTTCTTC.

V and J are TRBV18 and TRBJ2-5; D possibly corresponds to TRBD1 (6 bases). Trimming removed 6 bases at V and 5 bases at J, with 13 bases between. The V gene's germline CDR1 is KGHSH and CDR2 LQKENI. This CDR3 contains 13 residues. This CDR3 is CASSPGTLETQYF. The CDR3 region has the DNA TGTGCCAGCTCCCCCGGGACATTGGAGACCCAGTACTTC. Full variable domain (missing parts from reference TRBV18 and TRBJ2-5): NAGVMQNPRHLVRRRGQEARLRCSPMKGHSHVYWYRQLPEEGLKFMVYLQKENIIDESGMPKERFSAEFPKEGPSILRIQQVVRGDSAAYFCASSPGTLETQYFGPGTRLLVL.